This is a list of T cell receptor beta chains from one sample in a study of shared clonotypes between healthy human individuals. Using immunoSEQ multiplex PCR, the repertoire was profiled, and TCRdb retains in-frame clones only, with some absent. The sample has about 470,000 clones, roughly 80% seen once. The sample taken for sequencing was PBMCs. All receptors derive from a middle-aged woman in good health. Some clones in this sample may be carry-over from other donors' samples. CDR3s include the opening cysteine and the closing phenylalanine or tryptophan. D genes are given only for firm matches. Clone size, where shown, is once, few, many, or a class for clones that have expanded.

j_call | cdr3_length | v_call | d_call | clone_size | cdr3_nt | cdr3_aa
TRBJ2-5 | 16 | TRBV27 | TRBD2 | NA | TGTGCCAGCAACGGAAGGGCTAGCGGGAGCCCAGAGACCCAGTACTTC | CASNGRASGSPETQYF
TRBJ2-7 | 15 | TRBV5-4 | TRBD2 | NA | TGTGCCAGCAGCTTAGGGCGGGGGAGCTCCTACGAGCAGTACTTC | CASSLGRGSSYEQYF
TRBJ1-3 | 19 | TRBV7-2 | NA | NA | TGTGCCAGCAGCTTAGACCGCCCGTGGGGGCCGGACTCTGGAAACACCATATATTTT | CASSLDRPWGPDSGNTIYF
TRBJ2-1 | 14 | TRBV13 | NA | NA | TGTGCCAGCAGCGACCGGGACTGGCACAATGAGCAGTTCTTC | CASSDRDWHNEQFF
TRBJ2-7 | 14 | TRBV7-9 | TRBD1 | NA | TGTGCCAGCAGCCCCGGAGGACAGGGGCACGAGCAGTACTTC | CASSPGGQGHEQYF
TRBJ1-2 | 16 | TRBV7-2 | NA | NA | TGTGCCAGCAGCTTAACCCCCCCGGCAGGGGAGGATGGCTACACCTTC | CASSLTPPAGEDGYTF
TRBJ2-4 | 14 | TRBV28 | TRBD2 | NA | TGTGCCAGCAGCAAATCCGGGAGGGGAGACATTCAGTACTTC | CASSKSGRGDIQYF
TRBJ2-7 | 16 | TRBV5-7 | NA | NA | TGTGCCAGCAGCCCCATGGAGAGGGTTATTTTCTACGAGCAGTACTTC | CASSPMERVIFYEQYF
TRBJ2-3 | 13 | TRBV18 | NA | NA | TGTGCCAGCTCACCGCGGGCTACAGATACGCAGTATTTT | CASSPRATDTQYF
TRBJ2-5 | 16 | TRBV6-1 | NA | NA | TGTGCCAGCAGTGAGCTAGCCCGGGCCTACCCTGGGACCCAGTACTTC | CASSELARAYPGTQYF
TRBJ2-1 | 13 | TRBV7-3 | TRBD2 | few | TGTGCCAGCAGCATTAGCGGGAACAATGAGCAGTTCTTC | CASSISGNNEQFF